Presented here are 6 T cell receptor beta chains from one specimen sequenced in a study of cytomegalovirus exposure and HLA in healthy donors. Primers for the PCR totalled 60 Vbeta and 13 Jbeta. Profiled with immunoSEQ multiplex PCR; TCRdb holds only in-frame clones, not every one. The sample includes about 120,000 clones, 50% to 65% of them seen just once. Sequenced material: PBMCs. Source of these receptors: a woman aged 40 to 49 in good health and CMV-seropositive.

V and J are TRBV7-9 and TRBJ1-6; a possible D gene is TRBD1 (6 bases). Germline assignment: CDR1 SEHNR and CDR2 FQNEAQ (reference sequence). The V and J ends lost 6 bases and 8 bases respectively, with 17 bases between them. The CDR3 consists of 15 residues. CDR3 bases: TGTGCCAGCAGACCCACAGGGAACAGGGATTCACCCCTCCACTTT. Translating gives CASRPTGNRDSPLHF.

V and J are TRBV7-2 and TRBJ2-1; D is possibly TRBD2 (5 bases). This CDR3 comprises 15 residues. V lost 1 base, J lost 2 bases, and 9 bases lay in between. CDR1 SGHTA and CDR2 FQGNSA come from the germline V gene. As DNA, the CDR3 is TGTGCCAGCAGCTTAGACTCGGGAACCTACAATGAGCAGTTCTTC. Protein: CASSLDSGTYNEQFF.

V is TRBV21-1 and J is TRBJ1-5. TRBV21-1 has pseudogene status. The CDR3 consists of 16 residues. As DNA, the CDR3 is TGTGCCAGCAGCAAAGCGGGAGGGGGGAGCAATCAGCCCCAGCATTTT. Translation: CASSKAGGGSNQPQHF.

The table lists this clone with a count of one. The V and J genes are TRBV25-1 and TRBJ2-2; 9 positions match TRBD2. Trimming removed 6 bases from V and 5 bases from J; junction bases left unmatched: 16. This CDR3 contains 18 residues. CDR1 MGHDK and CDR2 SYGVNS come from the germline V gene. The DNA for the CDR3 is TGTGCCAGCAGCCGTCGGACTAGCGTAACCTTGGGGACCGGGGAGCTGTTTTTT. Protein: CASSRRTSVTLGTGELFF.

The chain combines TRBV18 with TRBJ2-4, with a tentative D call TRBD1 (5 bases). This CDR3 contains 17 residues. The germline CDR1 and CDR2 sequences are KGHSH and LQKENI. Trimming left V 2 bases short and J 0 bases short, with 14 bases between. This CDR3 reads CASSPGNGRVAKNIQYF. Here the CDR3 DNA reads TGTGCCAGCTCACCAGGGAACGGCAGGGTAGCCAAAAACATTCAGTACTTC.

The V call is TRBV11-3, the J call TRBJ2-3, with TRBD2 identical over 9 bases. J lost 7 bases, V lost 3 bases, and 11 bases had no gene match. The CDR3 is 16 residues long. CDR1 and CDR2 from the germline V gene are SGHNT and YENEEA. The CDR3 DNA reads as TGTGCCAGCAGCTTGGGTAGCGGGAGATTGAATAATACGCAGTATTTT. Protein sequence: CASSLGSGRLNNTQYF.